Listed here are 11 T cell receptor beta chains from one sample, sequenced in a study of early T cells in non-severe SARS-CoV-2 infection. TCRdb analysed the 5' RACE reads with MiXCR anew, one entry per CDR3 protein. The top ten clones hold approximately 4.5% of a sample with about 79,000 distinct CDR3 sequences, roughly 12% of them seen once. Sequencing was performed on whole blood. The receptors come from an adult who was a healthcare worker with PCR-confirmed SARS-CoV-2 infection or an uninfected control (not recorded which).

This clonotype was detected many times. The CDR3 DNA reads as TGTGCCAGCAGCTTAGGGAGGACAATGAACACTGAAGCTTTCTTT. Translating gives CASSLGRTMNTEAFF. This rearrangement joins TRBV7-2 to TRBJ1-1; tentative D call: TRBD1 (5 bases). Germline V gene data show CDR1 as SGHTA and CDR2 as FQGNSA. The CDR3 totals 15 residues. With 1 base removed from V and 0 bases from J, the gap between germline ends came to 9 bases.

This clonotype came up many times. The V call is TRBV30, the J call TRBJ1-1; no firm D call. The germline V and J ends were trimmed by 2 bases and 1 base, with 5 bases remaining between them. The CDR3 sequence is 12 residues long. From germline, CDR1 is GTSNPN and CDR2 SVGIG (reference sequence). CDR3 DNA: TGTGCCTGGAGTCCCTCGAACACTGAAGCTTTCTTT. Its protein product is CAWSPSNTEAFF.

The sample holds many counts of this clonotype. This sequence joins TRBV4-3 and TRBJ2-1; perhaps TRBD2 as D (6 bases). V was pared by 0 bases and J by 0 bases, with 12 bases between. The CDR3 extends over 17 amino acids. The germline V gene has CDR1 LGHNA and CDR2 YSLEER. CDR3 nucleotides: TGCGCCAGCAGCCAAGATTTTGCGGGGAGCTCCTACAATGAGCAGTTCTTC. It specifies CASSQDFAGSSYNEQFF.

This clonotype has a count of ten or more. This chain links TRBV6-5 with TRBJ1-1, with a possible D match to TRBD1 (5 bases). Germline V lookup: CDR1 MNHEY, CDR2 SVGAGI. The V end lost 2 bases, the J end lost 7 bases, and 8 bases lay between the germline ends. This CDR3 is built from 12 residues. The CDR3: CASSYPGIEAFF. The CDR3 bases are TGTGCCAGCAGTTACCCAGGGATTGAAGCTTTCTTT.

Only a few counts were recorded for this clonotype. This chain uses TRBV5-1 with TRBJ2-7; tentatively, D is TRBD2 (6 bases). CDR3 length equals 15 residues. Deletions cut 1 base from V and 5 bases from J, with 16 bases between. The germline V gene encodes CDR1 SGHRS and CDR2 YFSETQ. CDR3 region: CASSLNTGDSHEQYF. The CDR3 nucleotides read TGCGCCAGCAGCTTGAATACGGGGGATTCCCACGAGCAGTACTTC.

V usage is TRBV25-1 and J usage is TRBJ2-3, with D possibly TRBD1 on 6 matching bases. Germline-derived CDR1 and CDR2 are MGHDK and SYGVNS. The CDR3 is 15 amino acids. V was shortened by 3 bases and J by 1 base, with 11 bases between the two germline ends. The CDR3 nucleotides are TGTGCCAGCAGTGAGCCAGGGGTTGGCACAGATACGCAGTATTTT. This translates into CASSEPGVGTDTQYF. Looking up the rest from reference TRBV25-1 and TRBJ2-3 gives the full variable domain: EADIYQTPRYLVIGTGKKITLECSQTMGHDKMYWYQQDPGMELHLIHYSYGVNSTEKGDLSSESTVSRIRTEHFPLTLESARPSHTSQYLCASSEPGVGTDTQYFGPGTRLTVL.

This clonotype was detected a few times. V gene TRBV7-2 combines with J gene TRBJ1-1; D call uncertain. Trimming shortened V by 9 bases and J by 0 bases, and 14 bases separated the two germline ends. Germline V gene sequence: CDR1 SGHTA, CDR2 FQGNSA. The CDR3 totals 14 residues. Here the CDR3 reads CASHKRSMNTEAFF. In DNA, the CDR3 is TGTGCCAGTCACAAGCGGAGCATGAACACTGAAGCTTTCTTT.

This clonotype was seen ten or more times. The V gene is TRBV7-6, the J gene TRBJ2-3, with no clear D. The germline V and J ends were trimmed by 1 base and 5 bases, with 13 bases remaining between them. This CDR3 region has 15 residues. From germline, CDR1 is SGHVS and CDR2 FNYEAQ. The CDR3 DNA is TGTGCCAGCAGCTTAGAAGTGGTTCGCCTAGATACGCAGTATTTT. Protein sequence: CASSLEVVRLDTQYF.

This clonotype was seen only a few times. As DNA, the CDR3 is TGTGCCAGCAGTTTAGTAGGGGGCAATGAGACCCAGTACTTC. Protein product: CASSLVGGNETQYF. The chain carries TRBV12-3 or TRBV12-4 and TRBJ2-5; 7 bases match TRBD1. This CDR3 is 14 amino acids long. The J segment lost 5 bases and the V segment lost 1 base, leaving 4 bases of the junction unmatched.

V and J are TRBV7-6 and TRBJ2-2; D not certain. CDR1 and CDR2 from the germline V gene are SGHVS and FNYEAQ. Trimming removed 5 bases from V and 0 bases from J, with 13 bases in between. CDR3 length equals 16 residues. The CDR3, as DNA: TGTGCCAGCAGCCCCTGGGTCGGAGCGAACACCGGGGAGCTGTTTTTT. Amino acid sequence: CASSPWVGANTGELFF. Full variable domain (outside the CDR3, taken from reference TRBV7-6 and TRBJ2-2): GAGVSQSPRYKVTKRGQDVALRCDPISGHVSLYWYRQALGQGPEFLTYFNYEAQQDKSGLPNDRFSAERPEGSISTLTIQRTEQRDSAMYRCASSPWVGANTGELFFGEGSRLTVL.

This chain joins TRBV7-8 and TRBJ1-5, with unresolved D. Trimming cost V 5 bases and J 3 bases, with 20 bases left between them. The CDR3 is 17 amino acids. Per the germline V gene, CDR1 is SGHVS and CDR2 is FQNEAQ. The CDR3: CASSRTYGTKPNQPQHF. The CDR3 coding sequence is TGTGCCAGCAGCCGAACTTACGGCACAAAACCCAATCAGCCCCAGCATTTT.